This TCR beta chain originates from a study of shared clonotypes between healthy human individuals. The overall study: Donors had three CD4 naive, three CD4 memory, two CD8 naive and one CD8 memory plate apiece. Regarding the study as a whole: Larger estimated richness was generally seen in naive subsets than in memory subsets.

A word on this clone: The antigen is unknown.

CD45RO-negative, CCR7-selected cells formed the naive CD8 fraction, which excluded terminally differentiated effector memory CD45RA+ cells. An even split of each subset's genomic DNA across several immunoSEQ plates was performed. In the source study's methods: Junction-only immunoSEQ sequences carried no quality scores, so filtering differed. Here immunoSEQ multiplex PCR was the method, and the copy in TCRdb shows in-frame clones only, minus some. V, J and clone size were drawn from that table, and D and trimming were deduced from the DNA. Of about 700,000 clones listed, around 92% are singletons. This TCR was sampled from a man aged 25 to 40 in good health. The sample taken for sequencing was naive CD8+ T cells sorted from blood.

CDR3 sequence reads: CASSPLASGKETQYF. DNA for the CDR3: TGTGCCAGCAGTCCCTTAGCTTCAGGGAAAGAGACCCAGTACTTC. The chain employs TRBV27 and TRBJ2-5; TRBD1 might be the D (5 bases). CDR1 MNHEY and CDR2 SMNVEV come from the germline V gene (reference sequence). CDR3 length: 15 residues. V lost 5 bases and J 3 bases, leaving 16 bases between the germline ends.